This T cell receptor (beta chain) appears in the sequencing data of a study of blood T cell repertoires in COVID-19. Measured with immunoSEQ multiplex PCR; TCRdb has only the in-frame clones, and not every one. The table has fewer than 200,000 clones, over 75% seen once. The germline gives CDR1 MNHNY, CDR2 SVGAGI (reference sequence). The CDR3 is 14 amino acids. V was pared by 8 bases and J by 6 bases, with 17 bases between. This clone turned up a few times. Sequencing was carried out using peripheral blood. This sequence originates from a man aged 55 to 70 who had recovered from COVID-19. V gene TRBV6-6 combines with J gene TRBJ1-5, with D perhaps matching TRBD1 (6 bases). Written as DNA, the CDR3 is TGTGCCAGCGGGGACCGGACAGTGACTCAGCCCCAGCATTTT. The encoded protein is CASGDRTVTQPQHF.